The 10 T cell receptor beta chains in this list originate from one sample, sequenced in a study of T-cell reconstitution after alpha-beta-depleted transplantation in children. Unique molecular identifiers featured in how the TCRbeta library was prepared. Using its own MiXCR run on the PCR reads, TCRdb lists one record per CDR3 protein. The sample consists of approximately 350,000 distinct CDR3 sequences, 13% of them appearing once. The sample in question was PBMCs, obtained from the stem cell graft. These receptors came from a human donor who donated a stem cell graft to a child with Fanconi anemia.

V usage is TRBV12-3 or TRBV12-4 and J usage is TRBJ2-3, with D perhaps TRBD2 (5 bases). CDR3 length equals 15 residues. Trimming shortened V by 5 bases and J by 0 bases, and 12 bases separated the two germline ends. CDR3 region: CASSAVAFSTDTQYF. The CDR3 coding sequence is TGTGCCAGCAGTGCCGTAGCGTTTAGCACAGATACGCAGTATTTT.

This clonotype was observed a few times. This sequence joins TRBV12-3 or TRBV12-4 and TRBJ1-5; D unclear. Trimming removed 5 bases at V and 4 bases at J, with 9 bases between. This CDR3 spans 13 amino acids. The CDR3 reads CASSEWGNQPQHF. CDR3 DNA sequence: TGTGCCAGCAGTGAATGGGGTAATCAGCCCCAGCATTTT.

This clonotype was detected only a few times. The CDR3 DNA reads TGTGCCATCAGCCTTCAACCCCGGGAGACCCAGTACTTC. It translates to CAISLQPRETQYF. The chain links TRBV10-3 to TRBJ2-5; D is ambiguous. Germline V lookup: CDR1 ENHRY, CDR2 SYGVKD. CDR3 length: 13 amino acids. Trimming removed 6 bases at V and 5 bases at J, with 13 bases between.

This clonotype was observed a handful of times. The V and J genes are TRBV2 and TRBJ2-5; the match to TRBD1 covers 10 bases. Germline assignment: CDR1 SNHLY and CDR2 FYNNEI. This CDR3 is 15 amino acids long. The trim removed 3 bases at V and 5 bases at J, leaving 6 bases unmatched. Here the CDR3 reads CASSDDRGRRETQYF. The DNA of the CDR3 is TGTGCCAGCAGTGACGACAGGGGGCGCCGGGAGACCCAGTACTTC.

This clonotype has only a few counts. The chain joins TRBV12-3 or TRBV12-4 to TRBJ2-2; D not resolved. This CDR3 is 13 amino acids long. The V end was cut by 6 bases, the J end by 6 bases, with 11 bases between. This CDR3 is CASRQTSSGELFF. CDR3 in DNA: TGTGCCAGCAGACAAACTTCCTCCGGGGAGCTGTTTTTT.

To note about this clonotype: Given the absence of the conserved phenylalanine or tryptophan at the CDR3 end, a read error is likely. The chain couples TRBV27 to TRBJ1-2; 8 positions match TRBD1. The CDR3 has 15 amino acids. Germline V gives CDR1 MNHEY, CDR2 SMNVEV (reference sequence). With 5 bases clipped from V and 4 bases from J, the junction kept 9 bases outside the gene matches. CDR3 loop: CASSLRDRPLYGYTC. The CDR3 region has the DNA TGTGCCAGCAGTCTACGGGACAGGCCTCTCTATGGCTACACCTGC.

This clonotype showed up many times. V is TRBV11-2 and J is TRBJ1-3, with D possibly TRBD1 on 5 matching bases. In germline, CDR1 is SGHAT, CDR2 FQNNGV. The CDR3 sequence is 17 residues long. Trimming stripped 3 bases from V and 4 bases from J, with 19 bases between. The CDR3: CASSLFPQGVTGNTIYF. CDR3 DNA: TGTGCCAGCAGCTTGTTTCCCCAGGGAGTTACAGGAAACACCATATATTTT.

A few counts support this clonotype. CDR3 sequence (DNA): TGTGCCAGCAGTTTAGGGAGGGGGGATCACACTGAAGCTTTCTTT. Protein: CASSLGRGDHTEAFF. The genes are TRBV12-3 or TRBV12-4 and TRBJ1-1; weak D call: TRBD1 (6 bases). V was clipped by 1 base and J by 3 bases, with 12 bases between them. The CDR3 totals 15 residues.

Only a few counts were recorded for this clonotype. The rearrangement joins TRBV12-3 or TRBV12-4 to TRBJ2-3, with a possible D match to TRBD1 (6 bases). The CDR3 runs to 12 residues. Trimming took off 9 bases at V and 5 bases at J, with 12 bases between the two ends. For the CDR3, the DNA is TGTGCCAGTGGACAGCCCGGAGATACGCAGTATTTT. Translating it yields CASGQPGDTQYF.

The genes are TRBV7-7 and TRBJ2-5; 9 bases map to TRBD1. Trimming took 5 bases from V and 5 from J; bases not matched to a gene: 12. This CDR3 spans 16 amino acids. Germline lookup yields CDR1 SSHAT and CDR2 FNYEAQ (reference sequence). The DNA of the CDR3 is TGTGCCAGCAGCGCAGGACAGGGGATGGATGGGGAGACCCAGTACTTC. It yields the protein CASSAGQGMDGETQYF.